A single T cell receptor (beta chain) is shown here with its context. These data belong to a study of CD8 T cells in Susac syndrome. Reverse transcription of about 0.45 to 1 ug RNA was carried out with random hexamers. The CDR3 of TCR beta was amplified by immunoSEQ multiplex PCR across 54 Vbeta and 13 Jbeta. One entry per CDR3 protein, called by TCRdb with MiXCR from the immunoSEQ multiplex PCR reads. The sample includes 300,000 or so distinct CDR3 sequences, roughly 94% seen only once; the top ten take 0.065%. CDR1 is SGDLS and CDR2 is YYNGEE in the germline V gene. The CDR3 length is 17 residues. With 0 bases clipped from V and 6 bases from J, the junction kept 8 bases outside the gene matches. CD8+ and CD4+ blood T cells underwent TCR beta sequencing.

The sequencing sample was made of CD4+ T cells from PBMCs. J is TRBJ2-2 and V is TRBV9; 10 positions match TRBD2. This TCR came from a human donor with multiple sclerosis. The CDR3 here is CASSVVGGGLASGELFF. CDR3 nucleotide sequence: TGTGCCAGCAGCGTAGTGGGGGGGGGACTAGCGTCCGGGGAGCTGTTTTTT.